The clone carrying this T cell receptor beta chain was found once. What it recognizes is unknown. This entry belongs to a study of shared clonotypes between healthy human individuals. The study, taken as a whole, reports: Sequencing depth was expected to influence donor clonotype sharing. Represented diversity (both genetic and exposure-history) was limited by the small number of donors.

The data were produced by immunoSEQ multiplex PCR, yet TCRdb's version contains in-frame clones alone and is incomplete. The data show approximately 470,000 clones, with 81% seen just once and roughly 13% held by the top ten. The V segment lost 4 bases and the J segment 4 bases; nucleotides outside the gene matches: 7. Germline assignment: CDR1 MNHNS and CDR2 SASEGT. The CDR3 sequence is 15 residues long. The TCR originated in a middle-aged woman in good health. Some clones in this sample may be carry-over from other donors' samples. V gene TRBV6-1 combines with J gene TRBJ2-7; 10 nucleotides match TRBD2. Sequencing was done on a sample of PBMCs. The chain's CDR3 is CASSGPSGSRYEQYF. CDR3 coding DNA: TGTGCCAGCAGTGGACCTAGCGGGAGCAGATACGAGCAGTACTTC.